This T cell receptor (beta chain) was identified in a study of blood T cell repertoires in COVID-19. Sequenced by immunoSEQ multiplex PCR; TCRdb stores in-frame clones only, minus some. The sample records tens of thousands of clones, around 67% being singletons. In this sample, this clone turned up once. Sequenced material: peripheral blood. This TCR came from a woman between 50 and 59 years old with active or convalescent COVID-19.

The CDR3 DNA reads TGTGCCAGCAGCTTACTTGCGGGAGAGACCCAGTACTTC. Amino acids: CASSLLAGETQYF. This rearrangement joins TRBV7-9 to TRBJ2-5, with D maybe TRBD2 (5 bases). In germline, CDR1 is SEHNR, CDR2 FQNEAQ (reference sequence). This CDR3 spans 13 amino acids. Trimming removed 2 bases from V and 4 bases from J, with 8 bases in between.